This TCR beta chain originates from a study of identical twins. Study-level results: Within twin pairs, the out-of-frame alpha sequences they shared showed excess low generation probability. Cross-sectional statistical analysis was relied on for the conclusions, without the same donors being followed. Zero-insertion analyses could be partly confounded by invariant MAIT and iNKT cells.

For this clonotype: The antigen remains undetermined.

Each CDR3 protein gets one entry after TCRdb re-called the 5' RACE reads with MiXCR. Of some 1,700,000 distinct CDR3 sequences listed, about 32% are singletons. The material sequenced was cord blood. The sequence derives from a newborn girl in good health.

The CDR3 region is CASSQGPAIGKNIQYF. The CDR3 nucleotides are TGTGCCAGCAGCCAAGGTCCGGCGATTGGCAAAAACATTCAGTACTTC. The chain has TRBV3-1 and TRBJ2-4; no reliable D call. V gave up 1 base and J gave up 3 bases, with 13 bases separating them. The CDR3 covers 16 residues. CDR1 and CDR2 from the germline V gene are LGHDT and YNNKEL (reference sequence).